The sequence of this T cell receptor (beta chain) was determined in a study of blood T cell repertoires in COVID-19 (dated by TCRdb to 2020 to 2021). Context from the whole study: Collaborator samples came from the United States, Italy and Spain and covered acute and convalescent phases of COVID-19. Subjects who had been exposed to COVID-19, were actively infected with it, or had recovered from it provided the deeply sampled blood TCRbeta repertoires that made up the dataset. The repertoires were released in a freely available public database intended as a resource for research on the immune response to SARS-CoV-2. The material from the prospective study consisted of cDNA or gDNA derived from T cells, B-cell-depleted T cells, or PBMCs. Samples came from the ongoing ImmuneRACE study (first 160 participants) plus 1,254 subjects from 6 global collaborators. A de-identified subject ID, COVID-19 status, age in years and sex were almost always included in the sample metadata. HLA class I and class II types, where available, came from metadata supplied by the sample provider rather than from assay-based typing. The full study reports these points: The quantity of clinical and demographic metadata differed by source and by participant and was supplied without curation.

CDR1 and CDR2 are drawn from the germline V gene: SGDLS, YYNGEE. At the junction V is shortened by 4 bases and J by 5 bases, with 4 bases in between. The CDR3 goes from the cysteine to the phenylalanine over 11 residues. The CDR3 DNA has 33 bases and is translated from base 1. TCRbeta CDR3 regions were amplified from genomic DNA by means of the immunoSEQ Assay, a bias-controlled multiplex PCR. Per the original workflow: The number of nucleated cells in each sample was estimated from the amplification of reference gene primers within the assay. Sequence reads were collapsed and filtered to measure the absolute abundance of every unique TCRbeta CDR3 rearrangement. For each sample, productive Simpson clonality was calculated by taking the square root of Simpson's diversity index across productive rearrangements. This immuneACCESS table, as held by TCRdb, lists in-frame sequences with V and J called but not all clones. Of the missing ones, under half trace to an unresolved V gene in checked studies; the others have no known cause. D and trimming were read from the DNA, whereas the V and J calls and clone size are those reported in that table. For this sample the table gives approximately 170,000 clones, of which about 86% were detected only once. The ten largest clones take up about 19% of the sample.

The collaborating institutions used their own protocols to collect whole blood in K2EDTA tubes. For TCRbeta analysis, collaborators shipped samples in one of three forms: frozen whole blood, isolated PBMCs, or DNA extracted from either of those sample types. Of note for this clone: No cognate antigen has been identified for it. Base qualities are missing; no much larger clone stands one base away.

This clonotype originated in a woman older than 75 with acute or convalescent COVID-19. This receptor chain uses TRBV9 and TRBJ2-1; there is no confident call for the D gene. The specimen sequenced was peripheral blood. The nucleotide sequence is given as TGTGCCAGCAGCTTTAACAATGAGCAGTTCTTC. It is translated as CASSFNNEQFF.